This TCR beta chain originates from a study of a mutant IDH1 vaccine in newly diagnosed glioma. In the study overall: Each patient was administered eight vaccinations, scheduled in weeks 1, 3, 5, 7, 11, 15, 19 and 23. Patients got their first vaccination 4-6 weeks after radiotherapy alone, or with temozolomide cycles. Receipt of radiotherapy, temozolomide, or both preceded the study, and most received both.

Time point reported: week 5, during vaccination. Each dose delivered 300 ug of mutant IDH1 20-mer peptide subcutaneously with imiquimod. A word on this clone: Antigen specificity is unknown.

Study observations and caveats: It seemed that pseudoprogression was not linked to changes in the top peripheral T cell clonotypes.

The V gene end was trimmed by 2 bases and the J gene end by 1 base; junction bases not matched to a gene: 4. CDR1 is LGHNA and CDR2 is YNFKEQ in the germline V gene. This CDR3 spans 15 amino acids. Profiling relied on immunoSEQ multiplex PCR, and the TCRdb table lists in-frame clones only, not all of them. The profile shows about 25,000 clones, about 76% of them singletons. This receptor was taken from a man in his forties with glioma. Sample: PBMCs, taken from a glioma patient whose treatment included an IDH1 peptide vaccine. V gene TRBV4-2 combines with J gene TRBJ1-1; 7 bases agree with TRBD1. The CDR3 loop is CASSQRQGRNTEAFF. CDR3 coding DNA: TGTGCCAGCAGCCAACGACAGGGTCGGAACACTGAAGCTTTCTTT.